The clone carrying this TCR beta chain was observed a single time. Its antigen remains unidentified. Germline CDR1 and CDR2: LNHNV and YYDKDF (reference sequence). The CDR3 loop spans 14 amino acids. With 4 bases removed from V and 1 base from J, the gap between germline ends came to 7 bases. This entry is derived from a study of blood T cells in healthy people across ages. Whole-study findings and limits: Diversity was estimated from one million T cells, and these estimates were considered underestimates.

Each of the donors had ten milliliters of peripheral blood drawn into EDTA-treated Vacutainer tubes. The use of a sample-barcoded 5' primer and a J-beta primer mix characterized a second PCR of roughly 6 to 11 cycles. Each of the cDNA molecules was tagged by a template-switch adaptor with 12 random nucleotides. TCRdb itself ran the 5' RACE reads through MiXCR, one entry per CDR3 protein. The data contain about 760,000 distinct CDR3 sequences, 56% of them singletons. Sequenced material: blood. J is TRBJ2-2 and V is TRBV15; TRBD2 might be the D (5 bases). The sequence was collected from a man aged 35 to 55 in good health. The CDR3 nucleotides are TGTGCCACCAGCAATCGGGGGAACACCGGGGAGCTGTTTTTT. This sequence encodes CATSNRGNTGELFF.